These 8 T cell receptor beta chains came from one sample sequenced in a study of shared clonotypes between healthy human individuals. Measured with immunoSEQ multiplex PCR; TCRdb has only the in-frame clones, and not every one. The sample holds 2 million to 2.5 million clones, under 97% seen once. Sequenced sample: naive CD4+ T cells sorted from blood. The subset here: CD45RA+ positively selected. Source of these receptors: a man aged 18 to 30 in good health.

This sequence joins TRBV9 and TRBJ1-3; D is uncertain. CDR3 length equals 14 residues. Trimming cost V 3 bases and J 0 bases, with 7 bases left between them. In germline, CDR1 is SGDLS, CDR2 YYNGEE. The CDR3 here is CASSAELSGNTIYF. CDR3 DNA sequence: TGTGCCAGCAGCGCAGAGCTCTCTGGAAACACCATATATTTT.

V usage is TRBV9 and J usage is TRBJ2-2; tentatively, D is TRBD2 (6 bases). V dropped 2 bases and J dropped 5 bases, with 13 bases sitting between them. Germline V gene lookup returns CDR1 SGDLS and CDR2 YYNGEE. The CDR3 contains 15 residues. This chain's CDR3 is CASSVRGSGTGELFF. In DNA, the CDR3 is TGTGCCAGCAGCGTCCGGGGGAGTGGTACCGGGGAGCTGTTTTTT. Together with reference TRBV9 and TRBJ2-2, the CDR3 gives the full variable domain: DSGVTQTPKHLITATGQRVTLRCSPRSGDLSVYWYQQSLDQGLQFLIQYYNGEERAKGNILERFSAQQFPDLHSELNLSSLELGDSALYFCASSVRGSGTGELFFGEGSRLTVL.

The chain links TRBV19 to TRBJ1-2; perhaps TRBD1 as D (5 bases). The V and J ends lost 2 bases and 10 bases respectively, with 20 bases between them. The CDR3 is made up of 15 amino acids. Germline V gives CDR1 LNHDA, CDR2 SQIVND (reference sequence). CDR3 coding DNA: TGTGCCAGTAGTATACAAACCGGGACTCTAGCGGCCTACACCTTC. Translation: CASSIQTGTLAAYTF.

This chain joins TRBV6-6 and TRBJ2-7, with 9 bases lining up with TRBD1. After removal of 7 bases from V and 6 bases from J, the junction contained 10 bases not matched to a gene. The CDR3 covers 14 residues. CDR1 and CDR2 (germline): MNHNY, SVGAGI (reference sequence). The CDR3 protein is CASTITGTGSEQYF. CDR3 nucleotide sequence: TGTGCCAGCACCATTACCGGGACAGGGTCCGAGCAGTACTTC.

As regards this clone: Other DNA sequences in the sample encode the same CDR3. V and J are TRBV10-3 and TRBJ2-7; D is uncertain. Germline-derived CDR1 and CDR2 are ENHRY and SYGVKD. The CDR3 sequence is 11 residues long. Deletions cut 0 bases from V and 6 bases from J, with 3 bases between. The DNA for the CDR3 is TGTGCCATCAGTGAGTCGCGCGAGCAGTACTTC. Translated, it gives CAISESREQYF.

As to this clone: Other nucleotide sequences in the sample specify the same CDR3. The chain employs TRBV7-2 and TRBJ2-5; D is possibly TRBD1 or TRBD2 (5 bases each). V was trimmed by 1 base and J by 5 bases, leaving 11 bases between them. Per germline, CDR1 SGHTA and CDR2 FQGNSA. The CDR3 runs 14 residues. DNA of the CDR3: TGTGCCAGCAGCTTAGGAGGGGCGGGTGAGACCCAGTACTTC. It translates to CASSLGGAGETQYF.

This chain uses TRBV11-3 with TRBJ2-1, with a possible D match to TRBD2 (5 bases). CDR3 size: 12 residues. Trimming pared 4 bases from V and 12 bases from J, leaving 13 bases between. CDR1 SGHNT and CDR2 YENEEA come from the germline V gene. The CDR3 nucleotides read TGTGCCAGCAGCTCCGTCGGGATGGGGCAGTTCTTC. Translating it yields CASSSVGMGQFF.

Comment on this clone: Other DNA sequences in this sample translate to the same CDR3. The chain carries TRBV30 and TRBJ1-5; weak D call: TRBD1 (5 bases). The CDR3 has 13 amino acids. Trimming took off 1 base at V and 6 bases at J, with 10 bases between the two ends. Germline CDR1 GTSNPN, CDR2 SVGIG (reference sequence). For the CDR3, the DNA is TGTGCCTGGAGTGGGCAGGGAGGTCAGCCCCAGCATTTT. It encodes CAWSGQGGQPQHF.